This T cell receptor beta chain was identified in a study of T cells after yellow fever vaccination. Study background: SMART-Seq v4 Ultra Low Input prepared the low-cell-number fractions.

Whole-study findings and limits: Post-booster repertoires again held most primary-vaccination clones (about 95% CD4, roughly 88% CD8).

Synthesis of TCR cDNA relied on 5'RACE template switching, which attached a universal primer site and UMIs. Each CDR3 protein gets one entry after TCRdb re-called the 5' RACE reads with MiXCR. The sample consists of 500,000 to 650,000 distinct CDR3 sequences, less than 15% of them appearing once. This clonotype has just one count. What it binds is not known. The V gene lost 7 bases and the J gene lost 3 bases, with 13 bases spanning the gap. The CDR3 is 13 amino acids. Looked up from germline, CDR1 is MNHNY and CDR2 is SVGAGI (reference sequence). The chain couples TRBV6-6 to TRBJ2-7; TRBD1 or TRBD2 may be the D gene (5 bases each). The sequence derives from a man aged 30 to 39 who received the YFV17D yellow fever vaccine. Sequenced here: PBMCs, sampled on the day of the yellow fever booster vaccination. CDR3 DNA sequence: TGTGCCAGCACACCGGGGCCGCTCTACGAGCAGTACTTC. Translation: CASTPGPLYEQYF.